The sequence of this T cell receptor (beta chain) was determined in a study of blood T cell repertoires in COVID-19. The CDR3 runs 9 residues. V was clipped by 8 bases and J by 15 bases; unmatched bases: 3. Germline loops: CDR1 LNHDA, CDR2 SQIVND (reference sequence). In the original processing: Reference gene primer amplification gave estimated nucleated cell counts. Sequenced by immunoSEQ multiplex PCR; TCRdb stores in-frame clones only, minus some. V, J and clone size reflect that table, while D and trimming were determined from the DNA. The repertoire has roughly 480,000 clones, approximately 92% of them found once; the top ten carry roughly 0.9%.

Source material: peripheral blood. This TCR was recovered from a man in his late teens or twenties with COVID-19, enrolled during active disease. This rearrangement joins TRBV19 to TRBJ2-1; 8 bases fit TRBD2. CDR3 region: CASCGGRFF. DNA for the CDR3: TGTGCCAGTTGCGGGGGGCGGTTCTTC.